This TCR beta chain was observed in a study of cytotoxic CD8 clonotypes in ibrutinib-treated CLL. The study's findings and limits: Clonality rose at ibrutinib response and fell back toward baseline at progression.

Germline V gene data show CDR1 as MNHNY and CDR2 as SVGAGI (reference sequence). CDR3 length: 15 amino acids. Trimming cost V 3 bases and J 2 bases, with 13 bases left between them. Regarding this clone: Its antigen remains unidentified.

Measured with immunoSEQ multiplex PCR; TCRdb has only the in-frame clones, and not every one. Of 35,000 or so clones listed, 70% to 75% were seen once; the top ten hold approximately 15%. The sample here was PBMCs, taken at disease progression, from a patient treated with ibrutinib. The TCR sequence derives from a human donor with chronic lymphocytic leukemia. The rearrangement joins TRBV6-6 to TRBJ1-2; unclear D gene. CDR3 nucleotides: TGTGCCAGCAGTTATCGGAGGACTGCAAACTATGGCTACACCTTC. Its translation is CASSYRRTANYGYTF.